This TCR beta chain appears in the sequencing data of a study of CD8+CD57+ T cells in acquired aplastic anemia. Across the study: Healthy CD8+ samples averaged about 11.0 million reads.

Study-wide points: Patients had roughly 30 CD8+ CDR3 sequences in common with controls (the shared set). The CD8+ Simpson's diversity of patients and controls was not significantly different.

With respect to this clonotype: Its antigen is still unknown.

Template material for TCR beta VDJ and CDR3 profiling consisted of genomic DNA. TCRdb reanalysed the reads using MiXCR and keeps one entry per CDR3 protein. The sample includes hundreds of thousands of distinct CDR3 sequences, 60% to 80% of them seen just once. Material for sequencing was sorted CD4+, CD8+, or CD8+CD57+ T cells (not recorded which) from PBMCs. The sequence was obtained from a human donor in good health, serving as a control.

The CDR3 sequence is CRSRERGGLGELFF. The CDR3 DNA reads TGTAGAAGCAGGGAGCGGGGGGGCCTCGGGGAGCTGTTTTTT. This chain connects TRBV2 to TRBJ2-2; the match to TRBD2 covers 10 bases. The CDR3 runs to 14 residues. Germline V lookup: CDR1 SNHLY, CDR2 FYNNEI.